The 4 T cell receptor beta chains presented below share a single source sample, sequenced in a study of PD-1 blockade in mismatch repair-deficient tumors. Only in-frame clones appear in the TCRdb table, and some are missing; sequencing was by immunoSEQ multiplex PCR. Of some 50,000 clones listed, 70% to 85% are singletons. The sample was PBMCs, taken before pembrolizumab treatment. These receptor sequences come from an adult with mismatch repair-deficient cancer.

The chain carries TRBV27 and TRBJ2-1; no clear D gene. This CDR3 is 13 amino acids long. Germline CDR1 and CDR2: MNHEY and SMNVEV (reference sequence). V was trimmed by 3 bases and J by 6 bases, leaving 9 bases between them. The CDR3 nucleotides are TGTGCCAGCAGTTTGTTTTGGTTCAATGAGCAGTTCTTC. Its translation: CASSLFWFNEQFF.

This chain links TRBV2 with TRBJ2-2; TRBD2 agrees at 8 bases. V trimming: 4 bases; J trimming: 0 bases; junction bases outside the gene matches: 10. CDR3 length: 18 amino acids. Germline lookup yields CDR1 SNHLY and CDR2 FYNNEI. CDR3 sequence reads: CASSGLYWTSPNTGELFF. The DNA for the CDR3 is TGTGCCAGCAGTGGCTTATATTGGACTAGCCCGAACACCGGGGAGCTGTTTTTT.

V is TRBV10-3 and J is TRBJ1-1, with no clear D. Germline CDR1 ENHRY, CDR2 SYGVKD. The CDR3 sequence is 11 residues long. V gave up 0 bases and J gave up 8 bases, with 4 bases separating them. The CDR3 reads CAISESGEAFF. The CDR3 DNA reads TGTGCCATCAGTGAGTCGGGGGAAGCTTTCTTT.

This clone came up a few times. The CDR3 DNA reads as TGTGCCAGCAGTGTCGGACCGAGCGACTATGGCTACACCTTC. Amino acid sequence: CASSVGPSDYGYTF. The chain recombines TRBV2 with TRBJ1-2, with unresolved D. The CDR3 extends over 14 amino acids. Trimming stripped 4 bases from V and 3 bases from J, with 12 bases between. Germline CDR1 and CDR2: SNHLY and FYNNEI.